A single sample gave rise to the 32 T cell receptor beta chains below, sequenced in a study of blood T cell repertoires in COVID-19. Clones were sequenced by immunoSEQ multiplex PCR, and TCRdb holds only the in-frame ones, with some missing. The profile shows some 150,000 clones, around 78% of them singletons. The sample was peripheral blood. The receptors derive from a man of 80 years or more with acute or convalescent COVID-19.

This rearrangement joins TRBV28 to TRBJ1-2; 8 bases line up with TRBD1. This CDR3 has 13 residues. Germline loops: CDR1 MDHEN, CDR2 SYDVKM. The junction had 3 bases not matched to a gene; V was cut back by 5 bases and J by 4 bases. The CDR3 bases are TGTGCCAGCAGTCCCGACAGGGGCTATGGCTACACCTTC. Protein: CASSPDRGYGYTF.

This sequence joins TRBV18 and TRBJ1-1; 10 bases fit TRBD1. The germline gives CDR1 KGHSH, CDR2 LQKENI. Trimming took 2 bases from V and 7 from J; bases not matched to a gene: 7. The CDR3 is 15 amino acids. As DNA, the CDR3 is TGTGCCAGCTCACCAGGACAGGGGGAATTTGGTGAAGCTTTCTTT. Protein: CASSPGQGEFGEAFF.

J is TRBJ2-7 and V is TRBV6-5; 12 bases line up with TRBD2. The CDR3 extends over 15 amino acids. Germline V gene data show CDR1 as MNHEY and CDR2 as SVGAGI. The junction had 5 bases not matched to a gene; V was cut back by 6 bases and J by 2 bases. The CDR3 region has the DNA TGTGCCAGCAGAAGGACTAGCGGGGACCCCTACGAGCAGTACTTC. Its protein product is CASRRTSGDPYEQYF.

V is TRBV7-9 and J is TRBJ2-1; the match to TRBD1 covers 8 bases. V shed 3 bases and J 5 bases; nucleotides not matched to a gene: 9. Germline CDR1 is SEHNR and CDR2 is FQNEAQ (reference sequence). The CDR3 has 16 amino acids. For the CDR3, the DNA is TGTGCCAGCAGCTTTCCGTCCGGGACAGGAGACAATGAGCAGTTCTTC. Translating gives CASSFPSGTGDNEQFF.

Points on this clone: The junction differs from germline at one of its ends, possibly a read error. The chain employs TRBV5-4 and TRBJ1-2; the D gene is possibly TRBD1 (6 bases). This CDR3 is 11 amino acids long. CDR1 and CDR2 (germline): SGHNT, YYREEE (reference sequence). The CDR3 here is CASSLGGQDFF. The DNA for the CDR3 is TGTGCCAGCAGCTTGGGGGGGCAAGACTTCTTC.

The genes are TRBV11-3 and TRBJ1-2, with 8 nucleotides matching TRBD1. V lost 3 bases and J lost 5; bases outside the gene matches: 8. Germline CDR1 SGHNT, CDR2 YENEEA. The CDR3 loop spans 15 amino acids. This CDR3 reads CASSFSGQGGYGYTF. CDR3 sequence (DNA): TGTGCCAGCAGCTTCAGTGGACAGGGAGGGTATGGCTACACCTTC.

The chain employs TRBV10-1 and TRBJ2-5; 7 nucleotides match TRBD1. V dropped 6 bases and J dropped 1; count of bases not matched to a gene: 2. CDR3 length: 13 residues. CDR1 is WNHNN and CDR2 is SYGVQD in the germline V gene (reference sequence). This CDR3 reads CASSRTGQETQYF. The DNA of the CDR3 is TGCGCCAGCAGCCGGACAGGCCAAGAGACCCAGTACTTC.

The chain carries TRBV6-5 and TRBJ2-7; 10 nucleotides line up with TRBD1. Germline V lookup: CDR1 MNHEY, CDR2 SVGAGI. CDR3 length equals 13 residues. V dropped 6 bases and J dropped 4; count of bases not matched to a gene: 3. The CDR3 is CASSGDRGYEQYF. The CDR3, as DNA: TGTGCCAGCAGCGGGGACAGGGGTTACGAGCAGTACTTC.

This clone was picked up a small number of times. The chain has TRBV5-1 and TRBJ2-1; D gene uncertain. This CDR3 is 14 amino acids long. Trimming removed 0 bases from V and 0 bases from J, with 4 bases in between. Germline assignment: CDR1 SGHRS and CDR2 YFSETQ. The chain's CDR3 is CASSLVGSYNEQFF. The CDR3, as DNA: TGCGCCAGCAGCTTGGTCGGCTCCTACAATGAGCAGTTCTTC. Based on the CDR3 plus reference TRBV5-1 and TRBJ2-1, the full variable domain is KAGVTQTPRYLIKTRGQQVTLSCSPISGHRSVSWYQQTPGQGLQFLFEYFSETQRNKGNFPGRFSGRQFSNSRSEMNVSTLELGDSALYLCASSLVGSYNEQFFGPGTRLTVL.

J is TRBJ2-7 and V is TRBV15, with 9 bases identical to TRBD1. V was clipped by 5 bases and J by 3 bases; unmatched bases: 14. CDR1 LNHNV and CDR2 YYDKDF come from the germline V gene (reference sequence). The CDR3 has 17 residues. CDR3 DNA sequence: TGTGCCACCAGCGGTAGAGACAGGGGGTTCGGCCTCTACGAGCAGTACTTC. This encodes CATSGRDRGFGLYEQYF.

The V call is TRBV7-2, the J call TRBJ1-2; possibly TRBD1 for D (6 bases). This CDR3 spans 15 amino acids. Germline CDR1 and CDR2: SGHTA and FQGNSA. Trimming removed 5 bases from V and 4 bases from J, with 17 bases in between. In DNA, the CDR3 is TGTGCCAGCAGCCCTCGGGGGGCCGACTTCTATGGCTACACCTTC. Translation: CASSPRGADFYGYTF.

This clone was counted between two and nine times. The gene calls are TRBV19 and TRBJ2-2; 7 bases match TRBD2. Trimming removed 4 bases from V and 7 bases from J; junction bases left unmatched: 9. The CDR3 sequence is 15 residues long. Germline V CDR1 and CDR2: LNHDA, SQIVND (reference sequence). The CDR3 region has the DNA TGTGCCAGTAGTACCCGGACTAGAACAATCGGGGAGCTGTTTTTT. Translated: CASSTRTRTIGELFF.

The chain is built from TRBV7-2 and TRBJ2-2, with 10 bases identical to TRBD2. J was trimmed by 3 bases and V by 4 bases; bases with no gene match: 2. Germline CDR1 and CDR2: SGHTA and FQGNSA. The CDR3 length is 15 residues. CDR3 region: CASSSLAGYTGELFF. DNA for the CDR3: TGTGCCAGCAGCTCACTAGCGGGGTACACCGGGGAGCTGTTTTTT.

The CDR3 spells CASSIEQGGSPLHF. CDR3 sequence (DNA): TGTGCCAGTAGTATAGAACAGGGGGGTTCACCCCTCCACTTT. The rearrangement links TRBV19 to TRBJ1-6, with 8 nucleotides matching TRBD1. This CDR3 has 14 amino acids. V gave up 0 bases and J gave up 9 bases; unmatched junction bases: 1. Germline assignment: CDR1 LNHDA and CDR2 SQIVND (reference sequence).

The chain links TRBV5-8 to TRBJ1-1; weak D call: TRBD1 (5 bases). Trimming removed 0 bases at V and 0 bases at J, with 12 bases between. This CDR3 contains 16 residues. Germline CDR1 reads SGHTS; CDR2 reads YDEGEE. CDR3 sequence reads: CASSLDLGLMNTEAFF. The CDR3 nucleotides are TGTGCCAGCAGCTTGGATCTGGGGCTTATGAACACTGAAGCTTTCTTT. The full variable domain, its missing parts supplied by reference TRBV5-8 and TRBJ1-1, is EAGVTQSPTHLIKTRGQQATLRCSPISGHTSVYWYQQALGLGLQFLLWYDEGEERNRGNFPPRFSGRQFPNYSSELNVNALELEDSALYLCASSLDLGLMNTEAFFGQGTRLTVV.

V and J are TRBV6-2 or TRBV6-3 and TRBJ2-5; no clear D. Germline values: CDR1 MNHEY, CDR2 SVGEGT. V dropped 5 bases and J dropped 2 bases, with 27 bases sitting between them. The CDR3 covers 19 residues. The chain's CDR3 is CASSPLRPPFSRQQETQYF. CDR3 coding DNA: TGTGCCAGCAGTCCCCTGCGGCCCCCTTTTAGCCGGCAACAAGAGACCCAGTACTTC.

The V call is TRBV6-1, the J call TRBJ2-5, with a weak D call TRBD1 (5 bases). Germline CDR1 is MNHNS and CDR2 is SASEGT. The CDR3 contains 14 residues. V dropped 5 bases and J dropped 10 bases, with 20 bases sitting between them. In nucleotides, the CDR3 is TGTGCCAGCAGTACCACCCGTGGGGCCCCAGACCAGTACTTC. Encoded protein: CASSTTRGAPDQYF.

The CDR3 protein is CASSGGQGNYGYTF. The CDR3 region has the DNA TGTGCCAGCAGCGGAGGACAGGGCAACTATGGCTACACCTTC. The chain links TRBV5-4 to TRBJ1-2; TRBD1 agrees at 8 bases. J lost 2 bases, V lost 4 bases, and 4 bases had no gene match. The CDR3 is made up of 14 amino acids. Germline V lookup: CDR1 SGHNT, CDR2 YYREEE (reference sequence).

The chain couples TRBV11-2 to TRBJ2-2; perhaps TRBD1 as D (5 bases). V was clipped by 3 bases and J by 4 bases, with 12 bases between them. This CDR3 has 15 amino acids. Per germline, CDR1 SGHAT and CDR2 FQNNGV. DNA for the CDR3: TGTGCCAGCAGCTTTGGGGTTCAGGGCACCGGGGAGCTGTTTTTT. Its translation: CASSFGVQGTGELFF.

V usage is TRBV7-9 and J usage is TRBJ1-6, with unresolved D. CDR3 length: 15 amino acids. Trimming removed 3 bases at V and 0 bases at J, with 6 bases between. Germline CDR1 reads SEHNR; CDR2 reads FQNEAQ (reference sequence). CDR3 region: CASSFGSSYNSPLHF. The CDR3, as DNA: TGTGCCAGCAGCTTTGGCAGCTCCTATAATTCACCCCTCCACTTT.

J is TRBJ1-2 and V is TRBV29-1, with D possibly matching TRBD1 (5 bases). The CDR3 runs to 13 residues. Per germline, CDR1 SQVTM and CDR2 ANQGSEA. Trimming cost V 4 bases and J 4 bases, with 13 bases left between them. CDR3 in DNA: TGCAGCGTTGGAGAGGGGCAGGGCTATGGCTACACCTTC. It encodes CSVGEGQGYGYTF.

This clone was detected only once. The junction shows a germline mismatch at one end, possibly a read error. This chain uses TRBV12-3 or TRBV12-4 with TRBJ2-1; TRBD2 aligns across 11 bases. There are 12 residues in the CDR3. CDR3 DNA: TGTGCCAGCAGTATAGCGGGAGGGGAGCAGTTCTTC. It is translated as CASSIAGGEQFF.

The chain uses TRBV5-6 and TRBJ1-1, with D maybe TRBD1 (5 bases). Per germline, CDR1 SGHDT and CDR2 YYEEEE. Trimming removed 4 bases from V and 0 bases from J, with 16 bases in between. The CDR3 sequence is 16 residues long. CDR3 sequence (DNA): TGTGCCAGCAGCCAGGGAGGCAAGCTAATGAACACTGAAGCTTTCTTT. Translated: CASSQGGKLMNTEAFF. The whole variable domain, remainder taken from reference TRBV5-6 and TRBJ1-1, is DAGVTQSPTHLIKTRGQQVTLRCSPKSGHDTVSWYQQALGQGPQFIFQYYEEEERQRGNFPDRFSGHQFPNYSSELNVNALLLGDSALYLCASSQGGKLMNTEAFFGQGTRLTVV.

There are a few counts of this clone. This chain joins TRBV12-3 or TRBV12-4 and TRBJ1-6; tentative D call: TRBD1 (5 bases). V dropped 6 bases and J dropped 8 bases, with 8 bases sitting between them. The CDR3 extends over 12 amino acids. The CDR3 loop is CASRTDYSPLHF. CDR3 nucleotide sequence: TGTGCCAGCAGGACAGACTATTCACCCCTCCACTTT.

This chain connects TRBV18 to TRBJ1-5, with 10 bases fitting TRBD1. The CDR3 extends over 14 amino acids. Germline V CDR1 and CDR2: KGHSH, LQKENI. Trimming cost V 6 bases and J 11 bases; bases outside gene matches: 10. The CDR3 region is CASSPGQGFVAQHF. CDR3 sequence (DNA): TGTGCCAGCTCTCCGGGACAGGGGTTCGTGGCCCAGCATTTT.

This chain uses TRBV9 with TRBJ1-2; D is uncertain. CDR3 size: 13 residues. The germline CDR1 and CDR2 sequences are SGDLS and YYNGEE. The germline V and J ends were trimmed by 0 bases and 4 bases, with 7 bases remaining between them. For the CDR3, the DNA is TGTGCCAGCAGCGTAGACAGCTCCTATGGCTACACCTTC. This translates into CASSVDSSYGYTF.

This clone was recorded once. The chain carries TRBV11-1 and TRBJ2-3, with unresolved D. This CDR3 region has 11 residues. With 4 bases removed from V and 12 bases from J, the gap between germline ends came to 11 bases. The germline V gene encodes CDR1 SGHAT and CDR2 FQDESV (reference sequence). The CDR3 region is CASSYTRPQYF. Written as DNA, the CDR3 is TGTGCCAGCAGCTACACCCGCCCTCAGTATTTT. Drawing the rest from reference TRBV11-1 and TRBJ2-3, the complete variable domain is EAEVAQSPRYKITEKSQAVAFWCDPISGHATLYWYRQILGQGPELLVQFQDESVVDDSQLPKDRFSAERLKGVDSTLKIQPAELGDSAMYLCASSYTRPQYFGPGTRLTVL.

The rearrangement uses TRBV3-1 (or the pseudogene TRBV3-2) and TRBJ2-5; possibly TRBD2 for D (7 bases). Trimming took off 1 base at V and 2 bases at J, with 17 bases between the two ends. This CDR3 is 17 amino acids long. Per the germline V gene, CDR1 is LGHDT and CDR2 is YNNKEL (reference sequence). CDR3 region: CASSQANRGGAQETQYF. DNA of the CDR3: TGTGCCAGCAGCCAAGCTAACCGCGGGGGCGCTCAAGAGACCCAGTACTTC.

CDR3 in DNA: TGCAGTGCTAGTAAGGGGGTGGTTGAAAAACTGTTTTTT. Its protein product is CSASKGVVEKLFF. The gene calls are TRBV20-1 and TRBJ1-4; possibly TRBD1 for D (6 bases). Germline loops: CDR1 DFQATT, CDR2 SNEGSKA (reference sequence). The CDR3 runs 13 residues. V lost 3 bases to trimming and J lost 7 bases, with 12 bases between them.

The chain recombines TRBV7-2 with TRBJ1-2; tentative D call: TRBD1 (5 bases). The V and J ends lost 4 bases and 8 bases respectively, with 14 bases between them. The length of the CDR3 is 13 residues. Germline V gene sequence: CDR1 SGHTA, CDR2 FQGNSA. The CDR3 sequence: CASSSYRSYGYTF. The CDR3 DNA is TGTGCCAGCAGCTCATACAGGTCCTACGGCTACACCTTC.

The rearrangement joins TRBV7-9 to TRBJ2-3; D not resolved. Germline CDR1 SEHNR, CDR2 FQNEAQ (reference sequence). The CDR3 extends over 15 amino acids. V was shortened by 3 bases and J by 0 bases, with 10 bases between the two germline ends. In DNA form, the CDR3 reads TGTGCCAGCAGCTTTGGCGGCCCTAGCACAGATACGCAGTATTTT. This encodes CASSFGGPSTDTQYF. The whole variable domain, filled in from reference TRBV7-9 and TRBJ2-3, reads DTGVSQNPRHKITKRGQNVTFRCDPISEHNRLYWYRQTLGQGPEFLTYFQNEAQLEKSRLLSDRFSAERPKGSFSTLEIQRTEQGDSAMYLCASSFGGPSTDTQYFGPGTRLTVL.

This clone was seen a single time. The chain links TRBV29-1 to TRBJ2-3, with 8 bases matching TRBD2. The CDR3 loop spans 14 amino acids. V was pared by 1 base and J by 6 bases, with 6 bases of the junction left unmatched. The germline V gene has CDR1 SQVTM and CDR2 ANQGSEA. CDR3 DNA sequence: TGCAGCGTTGAAGTGCGGGGGGCCACGGATACGCAGTATTTT. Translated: CSVEVRGATDTQYF.